The next 25 T cell receptor beta chains were all read from a single sample in a study of T cell repertoires in cytomegalovirus infection. TCRdb reprocessed the reads via MiXCR and lists one record per CDR3 protein. The sample has about 310,000 distinct CDR3 sequences, around 25% seen once. These TCRs are of unknown antigen specificity. The specimen comprised cultured PBMCs, sampled from culture after CMV antigen stimulation. The receptors originated from a human donor in good health (CMV status not recorded). Some clones in this sample may be carry-over from other donors' samples.

The CDR3 sequence: CASSWDRDRGFLEQYF. DNA for the CDR3: TGTGCCAGCAGTTGGGACCGGGACAGGGGGTTTCTCGAGCAGTACTTC. The genes are TRBV6-2 or TRBV6-3 and TRBJ2-7; TRBD1 agrees at 11 bases. The CDR3 covers 16 residues. From germline, CDR1 is MNHEY and CDR2 SVGEGT. V shed 4 bases, J shed 6 bases, and the junction held 11 bases outside the gene matches.

The J gene is TRBJ2-7, the V gene TRBV20-1; 9 bases align to TRBD1. The CDR3 is 14 residues long. CDR1 is DFQATT, CDR2 SNEGSKA, per germline (reference sequence). V gave up 5 bases and J gave up 1 base; unmatched junction bases: 6. The CDR3 region has the DNA TGCAGTGCTGGTCGGACAGGGGTGTCCTACGAGCAGTACTTC. The encoded protein is CSAGRTGVSYEQYF.

V gene TRBV4-1 combines with J gene TRBJ2-1; TRBD2 matches at 13 bases. Germline-derived CDR1 and CDR2 are MGHRA and YSYEKL. V shed 4 bases, J shed 7 bases, and the junction held 19 bases outside the gene matches. The CDR3 has 20 residues. The CDR3 coding sequence is TGCGCCAGCAGCCCCACGTTGGTACTGGGACTAGCGGGACCAACGAATGAGCAGTTCTTC. As protein: CASSPTLVLGLAGPTNEQFF.

The J gene is TRBJ2-7, the V gene TRBV28; possibly TRBD2 for D (5 bases). Germline CDR1 is MDHEN and CDR2 is SYDVKM. The CDR3 consists of 12 residues. Trimming stripped 7 bases from V and 3 bases from J, with 10 bases between. This CDR3 reads CASNAGLYEQYF. The CDR3 DNA sequence: TGTGCCAGCAATGCGGGTCTCTACGAGCAGTACTTC.

This rearrangement joins TRBV11-2 to TRBJ1-3; possible D gene TRBD1, 5 bases. Trimming shortened V by 5 bases and J by 0 bases, and 14 bases separated the two germline ends. Germline V gene sequence: CDR1 SGHAT, CDR2 FQNNGV. The CDR3 is made up of 16 amino acids. CDR3 residues: CASSIPGGVSGNTIYF. The CDR3 bases are TGTGCCAGCAGCATACCCGGGGGGGTCTCTGGAAACACCATATATTTT.

This clonotype was detected only a few times. This chain links TRBV6-2 or TRBV6-3 with TRBJ2-1; 8 nucleotides line up with TRBD2. Germline trimming cut 5 bases from V and 8 bases from J; bases unmatched to any gene: 5. Germline CDR1 is MNHEY and CDR2 is SVGEGT. The CDR3 consists of 13 residues. The DNA for the CDR3 is TGTGCCAGCAGTAAAGCGGGGGACGATGAGCAGTTCTTC. The encoded protein is CASSKAGDDEQFF.

This clonotype has just a few counts. This rearrangement joins TRBV11-2 to TRBJ2-1; D may be TRBD2 (5 bases). This CDR3 is 15 amino acids long. Germline V gene sequence: CDR1 SGHAT, CDR2 FQNNGV. Trimming left V 2 bases short and J 6 bases short, with 14 bases between. The CDR3: CASSLSGAEGNEQFF. CDR3 coding DNA: TGTGCCAGCAGCTTATCAGGTGCAGAGGGCAATGAGCAGTTCTTC.

A few counts support this clonotype. This sequence joins TRBV6-6 and TRBJ2-7; D remains unclear. Trimming pared 0 bases from V and 1 base from J, leaving 7 bases between. Germline V gene data show CDR1 as MNHNY and CDR2 as SVGAGI (reference sequence). This CDR3 comprises 14 residues. CDR3 sequence reads: CASSYSVMSYEQYV. The CDR3 region has the DNA TGTGCCAGCAGTTACTCGGTCATGTCCTACGAGCAGTACGTC.

The genes are TRBV6-5 and TRBJ1-2; 7 bases line up with TRBD1. V was clipped by 2 bases and J by 4 bases; unmatched bases: 4. This CDR3 is built from 14 residues. Germline V CDR1 and CDR2: MNHEY, SVGAGI. The CDR3 sequence is CASSYRQGGYGYTF. The CDR3 nucleotides read TGTGCCAGCAGTTACCGACAGGGTGGCTATGGCTACACCTTC.

V and J are TRBV2 and TRBJ2-1; D may be TRBD2 (6 bases). CDR1 and CDR2 from the germline V gene are SNHLY and FYNNEI. The CDR3 is made up of 12 amino acids. Trimming took 9 bases from V and 8 from J, leaving 14 bases between them. In nucleotides, the CDR3 is TGTGCCAGTTGGGAGGCCTCCCATGAGCAGTTCTTC. This codes for CASWEASHEQFF.

This clonotype was counted many times. The V call is TRBV7-3, the J call TRBJ2-1; TRBD2 agrees at 14 bases. This CDR3 is built from 15 residues. The J segment lost 8 bases and the V segment lost 2 bases, leaving 2 bases of the junction unmatched. Germline V gives CDR1 SGHTA, CDR2 FQGTGA. CDR3 DNA: TGTGCCAGCAGCTTACGACTAGCGGGAGGGGATGAGCAGTTCTTC. Its translation is CASSLRLAGGDEQFF.

This clonotype was counted many times. V gene TRBV7-2 combines with J gene TRBJ2-3; 8 bases are a match to TRBD1. V lost 5 bases to trimming and J lost 6 bases; unmatched junction nucleotides: 7. The germline CDR1 and CDR2 sequences are SGHTA and FQGNSA. The CDR3 is made up of 14 amino acids. In DNA, the CDR3 is TGTGCCAGCAGCCCGAGACAGGGGACGGATACGCAGTATTTT. It encodes CASSPRQGTDTQYF.

The chain combines TRBV7-9 with TRBJ1-1; D is unresolved. The CDR3 totals 11 residues. V lost 5 bases and J lost 5, with 6 bases in between. The germline CDR1 and CDR2 sequences are SEHNR and FQNEAQ (reference sequence). CDR3 bases: TGTGCCAGCAGCACGAAGACTGAAGCTTTCTTT. It codes for CASSTKTEAFF.

This clonotype appeared a few times. The chain combines TRBV5-6 with TRBJ1-4; D unresolved. The V gene's germline CDR1 is SGHDT and CDR2 YYEEEE. The length of the CDR3 is 13 residues. The germline V and J ends were trimmed by 4 bases and 8 bases, with 12 bases remaining between them. The CDR3 sequence is CASSQDWGEKLFF. The CDR3 nucleotides read TGTGCCAGCAGCCAGGATTGGGGAGAAAAACTGTTTTTT.

This sequence joins TRBV6-6 and TRBJ1-2; TRBD1 might be the D (5 bases). V dropped 1 base and J dropped 3 bases, with 12 bases sitting between them. The CDR3 totals 15 residues. Per the germline V gene, CDR1 is MNHNY and CDR2 is SVGAGI (reference sequence). CDR3 sequence reads: CASSYYPRADYGYTF. The CDR3 DNA reads TGTGCCAGCAGTTACTACCCCAGGGCCGACTATGGCTACACCTTC.

In its sample, this clonotype was seen a few times. As DNA, the CDR3 is TGTGCCAGCACCCGGGCGGGCCCCCGGGGAGAGACCCAGTACTTC. This translates into CASTRAGPRGETQYF. The chain is built from TRBV6-2 or TRBV6-3 and TRBJ2-5, with D possibly being TRBD2 (5 bases). This CDR3 contains 15 residues. Germline assignment: CDR1 MNHEY and CDR2 SVGEGT. V lost 7 bases, J lost 4 bases, and 19 bases lay in between.

The chain uses TRBV5-1 and TRBJ2-7; 8 positions agree with TRBD2. This CDR3 is built from 16 residues. V was clipped by 3 bases and J by 0 bases; unmatched bases: 8. CDR1 is SGHRS and CDR2 is YFSETQ in the germline V gene. The CDR3 DNA reads as TGCGCCAGCAGCTCTAAACTAGCGGACCTCTCCTACGAGCAGTACGTC. It translates to CASSSKLADLSYEQYV.

This clonotype occurred a few times. The rearrangement joins TRBV4-1 to TRBJ2-3; 8 bases match TRBD2. This CDR3 has 17 amino acids. Trimming removed 0 bases from V and 4 bases from J; junction bases left unmatched: 9. Germline-derived CDR1 and CDR2 are MGHRA and YSYEKL. CDR3 sequence: CASSQDRSGSVSDTQYF. In nucleotides, the CDR3 is TGCGCCAGCAGCCAAGACCGAAGCGGGAGTGTATCAGATACGCAGTATTTT.

This clonotype was seen a few times. This chain joins TRBV7-8 and TRBJ2-2; D is unclear. Deletions cut 5 bases from V and 5 bases from J, with 6 bases between. The CDR3 covers 12 residues. Germline CDR1 SGHVS, CDR2 FQNEAQ. DNA for the CDR3: TGTGCCAGCAGCCCAAGGACCGGGGAGCTGTTTTTT. Translated: CASSPRTGELFF.

In this sample, this clonotype turned up a few times. This sequence joins TRBV10-3 and TRBJ2-1; 14 bases match TRBD2. The CDR3 length is 21 residues. V lost 4 bases and J lost 4; bases outside the gene matches: 18. Germline lookup yields CDR1 ENHRY and CDR2 SYGVKD. CDR3 bases: TGTGCCATCAGTGGACTAGCGGGAGGGCCGGGCGCAAAGGGGGATTACAATGAGCAGTTCTTC. This encodes CAISGLAGGPGAKGDYNEQFF.

This chain connects TRBV9 to TRBJ2-5, with a possible D match to TRBD2 (5 bases). V gave up 5 bases and J gave up 5 bases, with 19 bases separating them. From germline, CDR1 is SGDLS and CDR2 YYNGEE. The CDR3 is made up of 15 amino acids. CDR3 loop: CASRAGATPDETQYF. Written as DNA, the CDR3 is TGTGCCAGCAGGGCGGGCGCTACACCGGATGAGACCCAGTACTTC.

V is TRBV20-1 and J is TRBJ1-5; 7 positions match TRBD1. The V gene end was trimmed by 6 bases and the J gene end by 3 bases; junction bases not matched to a gene: 8. This CDR3 is 14 amino acids long. Germline V gene lookup returns CDR1 DFQATT and CDR2 SNEGSKA (reference sequence). The CDR3 here is CSAGQGGDNQPQHF. The CDR3 region has the DNA TGCAGTGCGGGCCAGGGGGGTGACAATCAGCCCCAGCATTTT.

This chain uses TRBV15 with TRBJ2-6; 10 nucleotides agree with TRBD1. The CDR3 spans 20 residues. Germline trimming cut 3 bases from V and 0 bases from J; bases unmatched to any gene: 11. CDR1 is LNHNV and CDR2 is YYDKDF in the germline V gene (reference sequence). The CDR3 loop is CATSRDLGTGDFSGANVLTF. DNA of the CDR3: TGTGCCACCAGCAGGGACCTGGGGACAGGGGATTTCTCTGGGGCCAACGTCCTGACTTTC.

The chain has TRBV4-1 and TRBJ1-6; possible D gene TRBD1, 6 bases. The CDR3 is made up of 16 amino acids. CDR1 MGHRA and CDR2 YSYEKL come from the germline V gene. Deletions cut 1 base from V and 10 bases from J, with 17 bases between. CDR3 nucleotide sequence: TGCGCCAGCAGCCAAGGGTCGGGGGCTGGAGACTCACCCCTCCACTTT. This codes for CASSQGSGAGDSPLHF.

This clonotype was observed a few times. V is TRBV6-2 or TRBV6-3 and J is TRBJ2-1; 10 bases line up with TRBD2. CDR1 MNHEY and CDR2 SVGEGT come from the germline V gene. J was trimmed by 5 bases and V by 0 bases; bases with no gene match: 13. The CDR3 is 19 residues long. The CDR3 sequence: CASSYSPLSGTSVHNEQFF. The CDR3 bases are TGTGCCAGCAGTTACTCGCCATTATCCGGGACTAGCGTCCACAATGAGCAGTTCTTC.